A selection of T cell receptor beta chains follows, all from one sample in a study of blood T cell repertoires in COVID-19. Repertoires were generated with immunoSEQ multiplex PCR, while TCRdb's copy carries only in-frame clones and drops some. The table shows fewer than 150,000 clones, with over 70% occurring only once. Specimen: peripheral blood. The receptor source for this set is a woman in her 70s with acute or convalescent COVID-19. Each CDR3 is given with its conserved first and last residue. A D gene is named only where the DNA matches it firmly. Clone sizes are given selectively: once, few, many, or a class where the clone is expanded.

TRBD1 | TRBJ1-6 | . | TRBV11-2 | TGTGCCAGCAGAGCCCCCGGGACAGGAAATTCACCCCTCCACTTT | CASRAPGTGNSPLHF
. | TRBJ2-3 | . | TRBV7-9 | TGTGCCAGCAGCTTAGTATCAGATACGCAGTATTTT | CASSLVSDTQYF
. | TRBJ1-1 | . | TRBV30 | TGTGCCTGGAGTACAACGATCCTCACTGAAGCTTTCTTT | CAWSTTILTEAFF
TRBD1 | TRBJ2-3 | . | TRBV3-1/TRBV3-2 | TGTGCCAGCAGCCAAGATAGGACAGGGACAGATACGCAGTATTTT | CASSQDRTGTDTQYF
TRBD1 | TRBJ2-5 | . | TRBV28 | TGTGCCAGCGGTGGGGGACAGGGGGCAGAGACCCAGTACTTC | CASGGGQGAETQYF
. | TRBJ1-6 | . | TRBV7-2 | TGTGCCAGCAGCTTAGGTGCAGGAACTTATAATTCACCCCTCCACTTT | CASSLGAGTYNSPLHF
TRBD1 | TRBJ1-2 | . | TRBV5-1 | TGCGCCAGCAGCTTGGGGGGACAGGGAGCGAACTATGGCTACACCTTC | CASSLGGQGANYGYTF
. | TRBJ1-2 | . | TRBV29-1 | TGCAGCGTTGTGGAGGGTTTGGACTATGGCTACACCTTC | CSVVEGLDYGYTF
. | TRBJ2-1 | . | TRBV12-1 | TGTGCCAGCAGCTTTGAGATACTAGCGGGGGTCTCCTACAATGAGCAGTTCTTC | CASSFEILAGVSYNEQFF
. | TRBJ2-1 | . | TRBV3-1/TRBV3-2 | TGTGCCAGCAGCCAAGAGGGGTCTAGCCTCGAAGATGAGCAGTTCTTC | CASSQEGSSLEDEQFF
. | TRBJ1-2 | . | TRBV27 | TGTGCCAGCAGTTTCCGGGGGGGTAACTATGGCTACACCTTC | CASSFRGGNYGYTF
. | TRBJ1-5 | . | TRBV3-1/TRBV3-2 | TGTGCCAGCAGTCGGACAGACAATCAGCCCCAGCATTTT | CASSRTDNQPQHF
. | TRBJ2-2 | . | TRBV7-9 | TGTGCCAGCAGCTCCCTAATGGAGCTGTTTTTT | CASSSLMELFF
. | TRBJ2-2 | . | TRBV5-1 | TGCGCCAGCAGCAACGCAGGGTTGGGCACCGGGGAGCTGTTTTTT | CASSNAGLGTGELFF
. | TRBJ1-2 | . | TRBV7-9 | TGTGCCAGCAGTGGGGCCGCTAACTATGGCTACACCTTC | CASSGAANYGYTF
TRBD2 | TRBJ2-3 | . | TRBV9 | TGTGCCAGCAGTGCTAGCGGGGGGGACACAGATACGCAGTATTTT | CASSASGGDTDTQYF
. | TRBJ1-1 | once | TRBV3-1/TRBV3-2 | TGTGCCACCACCCCCGCCCGGGGGTGGACTGAAGCTTTCTTT | CATTPARGWTEAFF
TRBD1 | TRBJ2-5 | . | TRBV19 | TGTGCCAGTAACCCGTCAGGGGGCCCCGAGACCCAGTACTTC | CASNPSGGPETQYF
. | TRBJ2-7 | . | TRBV4-1 | TGCGCCAGCAGCCAAGATCAGCAGAGCGCCTACGAGCAGTACTTC | CASSQDQQSAYEQYF
. | TRBJ1-1 | . | TRBV6-5 | TGTGCCAGCACCTACGGGCGGGCGAACACTGAAGCTTTCTTT | CASTYGRANTEAFF
TRBD1 | TRBJ1-2 | . | TRBV10-3 | TGTGCCATCAGTGACCAGACAGGGCCCTATGGCTACACCTTC | CAISDQTGPYGYTF
TRBD1 | TRBJ2-5 | . | TRBV14 | TGTGCCAGCAGCCGGGACAGACAAGAGACCCAGTACTTC | CASSRDRQETQYF
. | TRBJ2-1 | . | TRBV5-4 | TGTGCCAGCAGCCCGGGGGGCCAGTACAATGAGCAGTTCTTC | CASSPGGQYNEQFF
. | TRBJ2-7 | . | TRBV7-9 | TGTGCCAGCAGCTTAGGCGATAGCGCGATCTACGAGCAGTACTTC | CASSLGDSAIYEQYF
. | TRBJ1-2 | . | TRBV5-6 | TGTGCCAGCAGCTTGGTGGCAGTTAACTATGGCCACACCTTC | CASSLVAVNYGHTF
. | TRBJ1-1 | . | TRBV5-4 | TGTGCCAGCAGCTTCGGGGGGGAATTGGGCACTGAAGCTTTCTTT | CASSFGGELGTEAFF
. | TRBJ1-1 | . | TRBV3-1/TRBV3-2 | TGTGCCAGCTCCCAGGGCCAGTTATATATGAACACTGAAGCTTTCTTT | CASSQGQLYMNTEAFF
TRBD1 | TRBJ2-6 | . | TRBV5-4 | TGTGCCAGCCAGGGGGACTCTGGGGCCAACGTCCTGACTTTC | CASQGDSGANVLTF
. | TRBJ1-4 | . | TRBV7-2 | TGTGCCAGCAGCGCCAAGAGGGCAACTAATGAAAAACTGTTTTTT | CASSAKRATNEKLFF
. | TRBJ1-4 | . | TRBV30 | TGTGCCTGGCAACTCGGGACTGCAAATGAAAAACTGTTTTTT | CAWQLGTANEKLFF
TRBD2 | TRBJ2-3 | . | TRBV27 | TGTGCCAGCAGTTTTGGTAGCGGGGGGACTAGCACAGATACGCAGTATTTT | CASSFGSGGTSTDTQYF
. | TRBJ2-3 | . | TRBV15 | TGTGCCACCAGAGGAGGGCGCAGCACAGATACGCAGTATTTT | CATRGGRSTDTQYF
TRBD1 | TRBJ1-2 | once | TRBV5-1 | TGCGCCAGCAGCTTCCTAGACAGGGCTAACTATGGCTACACCTTC | CASSFLDRANYGYTF
. | TRBJ1-1 | . | TRBV18 | TGTGCCAGCTCACCCGGGACTCTGAACACTGAAGCTTTCTTT | CASSPGTLNTEAFF
. | TRBJ1-1 | . | TRBV2 | TGTGCCAGCGCCATCGCAGGGCCCGAAGCTTTCTTT | CASAIAGPEAFF
TRBD1 | TRBJ1-4 | . | TRBV2 | TGTGCCAGCAGAGGGGGACAGCGCTCTAATGAAAAACTGTTTTTT | CASRGGQRSNEKLFF
TRBD1 | TRBJ1-1 | . | TRBV2 | TGTGCCAGCAGGTTGGACAGGGCTGAAGCTTTCTTT | CASRLDRAEAFF
. | TRBJ1-5 | . | TRBV6-5 | TGTGCCAGCAGTTTAACGACACGGCAGCCCCAGCATTTT | CASSLTTRQPQHF
. | TRBJ1-1 | once | TRBV11-2 | TGTGCCAGCAGCTTACGACAGCCCACTGAAGCTTTCTTT | CASSLRQPTEAFF
. | TRBJ2-7 | . | TRBV4-1 | TGCGCCAGCAGCTCTCCGGGACAAAGGACCTACGAGCAGTACTTC | CASSSPGQRTYEQYF
. | TRBJ1-2 | few | TRBV3-1/TRBV3-2 | TGTGCCAGCAGCCAAGAGGGCAGGGTCTATGGCTACACCTTC | CASSQEGRVYGYTF
. | TRBJ1-1 | . | TRBV7-9 | TGTGCCAGCAGCTCCCGGGGGGCGGGGACTGAAGCTTTCTTT | CASSSRGAGTEAFF
. | TRBJ2-7 | . | TRBV6-1 | TGTGCCAGCAGTGAAGACCGGGTCCCATACTACGAGCAGTACTTC | CASSEDRVPYYEQYF
TRBD2 | TRBJ2-5 | . | TRBV14 | TGTGCCAGCAGCCCTAGGTCACTAGCGGGGGGGGAGACCCAGTACTTC | CASSPRSLAGGETQYF
TRBD1 | TRBJ1-1 | once | TRBV30 | TGTGCCTGGAGTGTACAGGGGGGGGGCTCGGATGCTTTCTTT | CAWSVQGGGSDAFF
. | TRBJ2-2 | . | TRBV28 | TGTGCCAGCAGCATTGTGGGGGCGGCCGGGGAGCTGTTTTTT | CASSIVGAAGELFF
. | TRBJ1-1 | . | TRBV11-2 | TGTGCCAGCAGCCCAACTCAAATCGAAGCTTTCTTT | CASSPTQIEAFF
. | TRBJ1-1 | . | TRBV2 | TGTGCCAGCAGTGTTAATAAGAACACTGAAGCTTTCTTT | CASSVNKNTEAFF
. | TRBJ2-5 | . | TRBV27 | TGTGCCAGCAGTTTAGCCCCTGAGCGTCAAGAGACCCAGTACTTC | CASSLAPERQETQYF
. | TRBJ2-1 | . | TRBV5-4 | TGTGCCAGCAGCCTGGACAGCTTTAAGTTCTTC | CASSLDSFKFF
TRBD2 | TRBJ2-1 | . | TRBV6-6 | TGTGCCAGCAGTCAAGCGGGGGGCGCTTACAATGAGCAGTTCTTC | CASSQAGGAYNEQFF
. | TRBJ1-2 | . | TRBV5-1 | TGCGCCAGCAGCTTGGGGGCAGGGACTAACTATGGCTACACCTTC | CASSLGAGTNYGYTF
TRBD1 | TRBJ2-1 | . | TRBV9 | TGTGCCAGCAGCCCAGAGGGGGACAGACGAGCAGGGCAGTTCTTC | CASSPEGDRRAGQFF
TRBD1 | TRBJ2-1 | . | TRBV7-9 | TGTGCCAGCAGCTTAGCGGGGACAGGGCTTTGGGATGAGCAGTTCTTC | CASSLAGTGLWDEQFF
. | TRBJ1-4 | . | TRBV9 | TGTGCCAGCAGCGTCACGGGTAATGAAAAACTGTTTTTT | CASSVTGNEKLFF